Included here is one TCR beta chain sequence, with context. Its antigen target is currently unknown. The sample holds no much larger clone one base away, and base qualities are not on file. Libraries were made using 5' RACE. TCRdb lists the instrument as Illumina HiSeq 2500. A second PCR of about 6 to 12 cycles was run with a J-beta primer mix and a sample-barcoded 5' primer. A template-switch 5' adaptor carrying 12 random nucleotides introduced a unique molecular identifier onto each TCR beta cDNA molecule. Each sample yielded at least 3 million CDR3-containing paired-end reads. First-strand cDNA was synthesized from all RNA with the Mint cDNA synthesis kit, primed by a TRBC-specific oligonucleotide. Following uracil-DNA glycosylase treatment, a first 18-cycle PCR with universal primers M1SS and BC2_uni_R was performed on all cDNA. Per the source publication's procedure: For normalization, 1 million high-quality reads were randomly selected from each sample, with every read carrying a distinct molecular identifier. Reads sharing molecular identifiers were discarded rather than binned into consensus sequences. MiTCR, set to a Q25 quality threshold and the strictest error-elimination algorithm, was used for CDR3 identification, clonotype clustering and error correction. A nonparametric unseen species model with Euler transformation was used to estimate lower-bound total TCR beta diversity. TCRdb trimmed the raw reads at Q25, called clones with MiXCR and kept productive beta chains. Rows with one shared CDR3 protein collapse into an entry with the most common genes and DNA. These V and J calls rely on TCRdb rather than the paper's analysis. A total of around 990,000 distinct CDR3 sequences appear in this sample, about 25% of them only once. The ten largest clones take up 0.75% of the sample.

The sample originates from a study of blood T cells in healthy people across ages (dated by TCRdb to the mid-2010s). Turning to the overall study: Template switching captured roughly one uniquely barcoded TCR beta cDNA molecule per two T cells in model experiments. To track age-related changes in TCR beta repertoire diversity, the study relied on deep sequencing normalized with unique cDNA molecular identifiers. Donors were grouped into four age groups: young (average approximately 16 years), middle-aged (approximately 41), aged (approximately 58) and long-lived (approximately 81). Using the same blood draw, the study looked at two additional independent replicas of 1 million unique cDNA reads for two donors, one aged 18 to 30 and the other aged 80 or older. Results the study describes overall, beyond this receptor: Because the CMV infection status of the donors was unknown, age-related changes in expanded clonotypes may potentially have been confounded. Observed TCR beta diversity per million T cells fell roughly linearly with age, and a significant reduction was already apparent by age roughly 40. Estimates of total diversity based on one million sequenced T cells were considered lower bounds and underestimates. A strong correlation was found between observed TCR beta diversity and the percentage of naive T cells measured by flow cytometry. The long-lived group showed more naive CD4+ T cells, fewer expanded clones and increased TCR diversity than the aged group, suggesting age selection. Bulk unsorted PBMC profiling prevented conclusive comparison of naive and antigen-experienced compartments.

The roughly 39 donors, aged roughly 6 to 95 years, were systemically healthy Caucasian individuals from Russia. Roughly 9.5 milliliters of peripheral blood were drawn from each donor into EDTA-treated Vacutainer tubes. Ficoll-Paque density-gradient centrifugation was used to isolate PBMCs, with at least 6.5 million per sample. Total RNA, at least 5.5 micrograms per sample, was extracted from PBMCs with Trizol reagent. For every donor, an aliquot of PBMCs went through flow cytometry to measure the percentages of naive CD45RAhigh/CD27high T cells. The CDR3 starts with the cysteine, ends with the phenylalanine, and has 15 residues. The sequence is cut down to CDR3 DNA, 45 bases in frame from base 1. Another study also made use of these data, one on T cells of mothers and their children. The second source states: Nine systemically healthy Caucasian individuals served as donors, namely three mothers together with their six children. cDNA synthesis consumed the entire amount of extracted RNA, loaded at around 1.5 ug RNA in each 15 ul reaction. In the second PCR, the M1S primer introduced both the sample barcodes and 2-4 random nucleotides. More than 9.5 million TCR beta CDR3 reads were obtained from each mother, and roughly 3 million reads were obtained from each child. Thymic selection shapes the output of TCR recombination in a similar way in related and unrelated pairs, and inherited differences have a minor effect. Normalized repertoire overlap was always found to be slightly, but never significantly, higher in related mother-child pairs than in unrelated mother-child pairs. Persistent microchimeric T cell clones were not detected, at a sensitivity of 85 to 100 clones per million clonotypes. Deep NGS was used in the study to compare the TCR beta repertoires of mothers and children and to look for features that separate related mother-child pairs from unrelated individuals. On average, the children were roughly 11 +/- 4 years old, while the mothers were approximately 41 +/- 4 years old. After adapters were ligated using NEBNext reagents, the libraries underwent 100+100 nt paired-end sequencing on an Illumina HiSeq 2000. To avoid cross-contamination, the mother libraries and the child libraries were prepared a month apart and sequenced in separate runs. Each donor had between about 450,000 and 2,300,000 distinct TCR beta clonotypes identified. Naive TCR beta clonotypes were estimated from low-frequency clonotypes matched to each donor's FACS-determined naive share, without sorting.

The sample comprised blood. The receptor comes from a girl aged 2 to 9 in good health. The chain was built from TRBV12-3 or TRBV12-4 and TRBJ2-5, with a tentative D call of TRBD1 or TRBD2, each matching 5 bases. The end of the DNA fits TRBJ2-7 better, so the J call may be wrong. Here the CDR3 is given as CASSRLGPTDYEQYF. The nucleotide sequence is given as TGTGCCAGCAGTAGACTGGGACCGACTGACTACGAGCAGTACTTC.